The entry below describes one T cell receptor beta chain. Its antigen is undetermined. These data come from a study of blood T cells in healthy people across ages. Next came a second PCR, run for about 7 to 12 cycles, which used a sample-barcoded 5' primer along with a J-beta primer mix. TCRdb processed the 5' RACE reads anew with MiXCR; each CDR3 protein has one entry. This sample has over 500,000 distinct CDR3 sequences, with around 50% found just once. General observations from the study: Long-lived donors carried more naive CD4+ cells and greater diversity than aged donors. The percentage of naive T cells correlated strongly with TCR beta diversity.

Trimming at V came to 7 bases and at J to 7 bases, leaving 8 bases not matched to a gene. Per germline, CDR1 DFQATT and CDR2 SNEGSKA (reference sequence). The CDR3 spans 12 residues. Sequenced: blood. The TCR sequence derives from a woman of 80 years or more in good health. This sequence joins TRBV20-1 and TRBJ2-7, with TRBD2 identical over 9 bases. For the CDR3, the DNA is TGCAGTGTTAGGACTAGCGCACAAGAGCAGTACTTC. Encoded protein: CSVRTSAQEQYF.